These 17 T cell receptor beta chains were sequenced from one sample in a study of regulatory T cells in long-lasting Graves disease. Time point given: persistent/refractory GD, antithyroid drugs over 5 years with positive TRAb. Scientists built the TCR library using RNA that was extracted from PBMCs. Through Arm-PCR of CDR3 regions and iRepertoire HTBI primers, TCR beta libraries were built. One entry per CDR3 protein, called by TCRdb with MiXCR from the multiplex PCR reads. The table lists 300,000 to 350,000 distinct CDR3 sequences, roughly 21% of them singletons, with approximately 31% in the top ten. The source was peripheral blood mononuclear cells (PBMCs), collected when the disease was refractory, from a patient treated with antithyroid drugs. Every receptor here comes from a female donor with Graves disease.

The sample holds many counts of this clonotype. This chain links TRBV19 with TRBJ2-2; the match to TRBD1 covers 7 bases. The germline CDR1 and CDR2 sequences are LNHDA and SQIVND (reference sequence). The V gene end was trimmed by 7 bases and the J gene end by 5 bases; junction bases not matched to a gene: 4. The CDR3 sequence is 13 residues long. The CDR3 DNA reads TGTGCCAGTAAGGACAGGCCGACCGGGGAGCTGTTTTTT. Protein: CASKDRPTGELFF. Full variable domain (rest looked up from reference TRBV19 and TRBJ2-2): DGGITQSPKYLFRKEGQNVTLSCEQNLNHDAMYWYRQDPGQGLRLIYYSQIVNDFQKGDIAEGYSVSREKKESFPLTVTSAQKNPTAFYLCASKDRPTGELFFGEGSRLTVL.

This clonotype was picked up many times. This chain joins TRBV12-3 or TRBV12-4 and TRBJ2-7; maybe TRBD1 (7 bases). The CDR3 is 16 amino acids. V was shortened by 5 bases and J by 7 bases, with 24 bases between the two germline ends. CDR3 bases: TGTGCCAGCAGTCGACAGGGCCGGAGCGGAGGGAGGGAGCAGTACTTC. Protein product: CASSRQGRSGGREQYF.

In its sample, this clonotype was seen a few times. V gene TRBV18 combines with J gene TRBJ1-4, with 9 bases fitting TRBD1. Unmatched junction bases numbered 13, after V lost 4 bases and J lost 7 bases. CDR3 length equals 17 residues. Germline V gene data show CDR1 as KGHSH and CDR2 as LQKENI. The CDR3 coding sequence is TGTGCCAGCTCACTCAACGACAGGGGGAAAGGTGGTGAAAAACTGTTTTTT. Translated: CASSLNDRGKGGEKLFF.

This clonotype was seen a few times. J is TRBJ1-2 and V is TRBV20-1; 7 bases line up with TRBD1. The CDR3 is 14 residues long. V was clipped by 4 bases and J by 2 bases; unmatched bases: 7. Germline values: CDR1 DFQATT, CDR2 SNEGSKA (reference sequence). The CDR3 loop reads CSAKPGQSNYGYTF. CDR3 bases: TGCAGTGCTAAACCGGGACAGTCGAACTATGGCTACACCTTC.

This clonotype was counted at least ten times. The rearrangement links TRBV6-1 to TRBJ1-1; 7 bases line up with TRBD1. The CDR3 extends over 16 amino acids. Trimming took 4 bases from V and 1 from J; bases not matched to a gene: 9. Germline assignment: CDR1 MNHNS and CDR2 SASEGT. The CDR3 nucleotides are TGTGCCAGCAGTGCCATCCCGGGACAGCGGAACACTGAAGCTTTCTTT. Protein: CASSAIPGQRNTEAFF.

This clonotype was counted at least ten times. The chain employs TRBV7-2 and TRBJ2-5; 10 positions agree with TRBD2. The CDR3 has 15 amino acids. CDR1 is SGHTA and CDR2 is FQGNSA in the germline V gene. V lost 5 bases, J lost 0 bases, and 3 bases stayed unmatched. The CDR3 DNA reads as TGTGCCAGCAGCCCTAGCGGGGGCTACCAAGAGACCCAGTACTTC. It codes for CASSPSGGYQETQYF.

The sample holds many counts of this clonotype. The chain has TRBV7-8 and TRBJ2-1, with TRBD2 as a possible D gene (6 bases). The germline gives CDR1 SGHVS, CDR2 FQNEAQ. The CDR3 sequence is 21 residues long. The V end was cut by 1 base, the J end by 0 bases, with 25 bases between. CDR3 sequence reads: CASSLGTTWERVSSSYNEQFF. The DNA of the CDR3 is TGTGCCAGCAGCTTAGGGACCACATGGGAGCGGGTCTCGAGCTCCTACAATGAGCAGTTCTTC.

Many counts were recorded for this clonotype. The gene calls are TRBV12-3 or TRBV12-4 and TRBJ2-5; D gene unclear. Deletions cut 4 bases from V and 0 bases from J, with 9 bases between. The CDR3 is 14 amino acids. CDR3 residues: CASSYIGYQETQYF. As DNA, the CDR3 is TGTGCCAGCAGTTACATAGGGTACCAAGAGACCCAGTACTTC.

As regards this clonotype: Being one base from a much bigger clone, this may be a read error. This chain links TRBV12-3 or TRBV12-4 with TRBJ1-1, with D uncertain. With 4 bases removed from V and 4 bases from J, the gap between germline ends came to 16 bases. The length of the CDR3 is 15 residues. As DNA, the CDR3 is TGTGCCAGCAGTTACAGCCCCTGCGGGAGCACTGAAGCTTTCTTT. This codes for CASSYSPCGSTEAFF.

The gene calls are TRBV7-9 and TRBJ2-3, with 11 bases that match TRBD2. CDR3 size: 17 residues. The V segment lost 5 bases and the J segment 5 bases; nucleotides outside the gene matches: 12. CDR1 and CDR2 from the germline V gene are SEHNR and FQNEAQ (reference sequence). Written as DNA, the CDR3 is TGTGCCAGCAGCGAAACACTAGCGGGGGTACTTGGAGATACGCAGTATTTT. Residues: CASSETLAGVLGDTQYF.

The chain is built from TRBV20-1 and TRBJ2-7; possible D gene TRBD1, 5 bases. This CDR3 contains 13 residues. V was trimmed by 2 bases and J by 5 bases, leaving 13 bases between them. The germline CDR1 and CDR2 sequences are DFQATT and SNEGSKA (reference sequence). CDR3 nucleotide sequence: TGCAGTGCTAGAAACTTCAGGGTTGACGAGCAGTACTTC. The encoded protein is CSARNFRVDEQYF.

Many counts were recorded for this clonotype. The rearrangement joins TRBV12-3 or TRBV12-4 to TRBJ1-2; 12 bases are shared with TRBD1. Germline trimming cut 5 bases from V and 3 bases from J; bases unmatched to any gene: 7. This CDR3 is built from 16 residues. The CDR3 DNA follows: TGTGCCAGCAGTGTTGGGACAGGGGGCGCTTACTATGGCTACACCTTC. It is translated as CASSVGTGGAYYGYTF.

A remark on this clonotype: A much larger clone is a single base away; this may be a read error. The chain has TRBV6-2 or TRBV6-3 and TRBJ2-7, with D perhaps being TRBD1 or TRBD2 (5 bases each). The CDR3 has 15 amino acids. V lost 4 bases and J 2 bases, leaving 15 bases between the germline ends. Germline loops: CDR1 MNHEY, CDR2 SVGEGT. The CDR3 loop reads CASSCSRRDPYEQYF. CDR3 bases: TGTGCCAGCAGTTGCTCCCGTCGGGACCCCTACGAGCAGTACTTC.

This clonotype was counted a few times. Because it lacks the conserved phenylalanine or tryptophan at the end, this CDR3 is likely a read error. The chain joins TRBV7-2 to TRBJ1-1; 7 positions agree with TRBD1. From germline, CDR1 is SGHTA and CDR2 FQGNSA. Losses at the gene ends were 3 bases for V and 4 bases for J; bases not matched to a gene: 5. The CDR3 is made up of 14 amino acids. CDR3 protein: CASSFWTGGTEAFS. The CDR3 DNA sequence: TGTGCCAGCAGCTTCTGGACAGGCGGCACTGAAGCTTTCTCT.

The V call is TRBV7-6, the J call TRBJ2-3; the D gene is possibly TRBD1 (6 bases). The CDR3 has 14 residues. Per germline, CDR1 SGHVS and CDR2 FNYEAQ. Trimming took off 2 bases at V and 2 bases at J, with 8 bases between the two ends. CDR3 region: CASSLRDTTDTQYF. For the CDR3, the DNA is TGTGCCAGCAGCTTAAGGGACACCACAGATACGCAGTATTTT.

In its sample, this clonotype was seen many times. CDR3 protein: CASSLPGGNTIYF. The DNA for the CDR3 is TGTGCCAGCAGCTTACCGGGAGGAAACACCATATATTTT. V is TRBV7-9 and J is TRBJ1-3; D unclear. Trimming removed 2 bases from V and 4 bases from J, with 6 bases in between. CDR1 SEHNR and CDR2 FQNEAQ come from the germline V gene (reference sequence). The length of the CDR3 is 13 residues. Based on the CDR3 plus reference TRBV7-9 and TRBJ1-3, the full variable domain is DTGVSQNPRHKITKRGQNVTFRCDPISEHNRLYWYRQTLGQGPEFLTYFQNEAQLEKSRLLSDRFSAERPKGSFSTLEIQRTEQGDSAMYLCASSLPGGNTIYFGEGSWLTVV.

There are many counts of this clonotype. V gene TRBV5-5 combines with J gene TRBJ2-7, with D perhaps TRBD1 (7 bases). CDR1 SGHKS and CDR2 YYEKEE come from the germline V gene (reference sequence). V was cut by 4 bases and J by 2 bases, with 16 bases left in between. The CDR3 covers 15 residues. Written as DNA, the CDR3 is TGTGCCAGCAGCGCGGGACAGTTGAGTACCTACGAGCAGTACTTC. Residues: CASSAGQLSTYEQYF.